This paragraph covers one T cell receptor beta chain sequence. The data are from a study of T cell changes during pregnancy in multiple sclerosis. Method: immunoSEQ multiplex PCR; TCRdb's copy keeps in-frame clones and lacks some. The table has tens of thousands of clones, 92% seen once. The germline V gene has CDR1 SGDLS and CDR2 YYNGEE. Trimming shortened V by 4 bases and J by 5 bases, and 12 bases separated the two germline ends. The CDR3 is 13 amino acids. V is TRBV9 and J is TRBJ1-2; weak D call: TRBD1 (6 bases). Here the sequenced sample was peripheral blood, taken in the first trimester of pregnancy. The receptor was isolated from a female donor with multiple sclerosis, enrolled in a pregnancy study. The CDR3 DNA sequence: TGTGCCAGCAGCCGAACAGGGCGGTATGGCTACACCTTC. Translating it yields CASSRTGRYGYTF.